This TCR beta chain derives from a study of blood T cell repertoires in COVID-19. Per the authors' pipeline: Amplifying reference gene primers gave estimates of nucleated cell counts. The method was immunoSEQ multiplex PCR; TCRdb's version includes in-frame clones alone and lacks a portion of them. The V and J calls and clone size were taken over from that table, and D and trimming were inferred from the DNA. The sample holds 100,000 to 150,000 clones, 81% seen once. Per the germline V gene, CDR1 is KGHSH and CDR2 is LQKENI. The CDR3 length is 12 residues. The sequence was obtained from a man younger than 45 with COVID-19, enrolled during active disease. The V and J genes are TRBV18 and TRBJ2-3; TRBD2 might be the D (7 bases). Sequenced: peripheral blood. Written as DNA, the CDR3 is TGTACCCCCGGGGGGCCTACAGATACGCAGTATTTT. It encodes CTPGGPTDTQYF.